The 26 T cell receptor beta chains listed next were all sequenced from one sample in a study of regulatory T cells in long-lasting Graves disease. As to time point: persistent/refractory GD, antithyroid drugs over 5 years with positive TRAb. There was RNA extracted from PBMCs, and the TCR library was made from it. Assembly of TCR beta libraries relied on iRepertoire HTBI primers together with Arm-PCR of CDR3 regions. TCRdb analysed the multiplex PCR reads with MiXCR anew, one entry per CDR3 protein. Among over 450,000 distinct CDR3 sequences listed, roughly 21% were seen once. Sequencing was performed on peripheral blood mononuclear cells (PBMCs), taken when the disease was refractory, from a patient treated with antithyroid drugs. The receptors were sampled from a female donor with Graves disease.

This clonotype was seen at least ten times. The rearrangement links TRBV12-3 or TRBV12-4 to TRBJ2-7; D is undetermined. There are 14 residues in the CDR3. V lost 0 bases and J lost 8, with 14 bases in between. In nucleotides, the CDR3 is TGTGCCAGCAGTTTAGCACCCGCAGGCGCGAAGCAGTACTTC. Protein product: CASSLAPAGAKQYF.

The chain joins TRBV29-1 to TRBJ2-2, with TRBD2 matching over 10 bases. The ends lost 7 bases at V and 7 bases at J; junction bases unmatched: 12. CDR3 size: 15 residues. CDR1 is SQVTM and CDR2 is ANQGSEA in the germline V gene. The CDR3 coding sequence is TGCAGCGCCGGCTGGCTAGCGGGAGTGGGCGGGGAGCTGTTTTTT. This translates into CSAGWLAGVGGELFF.

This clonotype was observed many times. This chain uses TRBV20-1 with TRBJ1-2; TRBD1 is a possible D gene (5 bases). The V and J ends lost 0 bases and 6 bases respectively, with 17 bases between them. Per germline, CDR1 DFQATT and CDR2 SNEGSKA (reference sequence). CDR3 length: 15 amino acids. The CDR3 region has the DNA TGCAGTGCTAGAGATCCTCCGGGGGTTGGAGATGGCTACACCTTC. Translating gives CSARDPPGVGDGYTF.

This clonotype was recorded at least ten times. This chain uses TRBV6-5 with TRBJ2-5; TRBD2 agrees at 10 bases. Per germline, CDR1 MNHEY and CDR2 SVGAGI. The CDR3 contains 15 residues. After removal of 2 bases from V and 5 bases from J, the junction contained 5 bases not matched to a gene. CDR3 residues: CASSYGTSGTETQYF. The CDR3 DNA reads TGTGCCAGCAGTTACGGCACTAGCGGGACGGAGACCCAGTACTTC.

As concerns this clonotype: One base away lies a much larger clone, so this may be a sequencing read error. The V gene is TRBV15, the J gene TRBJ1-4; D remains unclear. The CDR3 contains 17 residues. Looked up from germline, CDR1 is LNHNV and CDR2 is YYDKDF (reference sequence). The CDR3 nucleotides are TGTGCCACCGGCAGAGCCCCTGTCCACACAACTAATGAAAAACTGTTTTTT. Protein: CATGRAPVHTTNEKLFF.

CDR3 in amino acids: CASSLGTGELYGYTF. Here the CDR3 DNA reads TGTGCCAGCAGTTTGGGGACAGGGGAGCTCTATGGCTACACCTTC. The chain employs TRBV28 and TRBJ1-2, with 10 bases that match TRBD1. Germline loops: CDR1 MDHEN, CDR2 SYDVKM. This CDR3 contains 15 residues. The V and J ends lost 3 bases and 4 bases, in that order; junction bases with no gene match: 5.

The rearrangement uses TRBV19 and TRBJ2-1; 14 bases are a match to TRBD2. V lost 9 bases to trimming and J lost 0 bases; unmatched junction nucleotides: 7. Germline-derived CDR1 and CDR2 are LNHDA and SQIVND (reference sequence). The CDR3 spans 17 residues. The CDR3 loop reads CASRGLAGESSYNEQFF. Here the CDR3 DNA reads TGTGCCAGCCGGGGACTAGCGGGAGAGAGCTCCTACAATGAGCAGTTCTTC.

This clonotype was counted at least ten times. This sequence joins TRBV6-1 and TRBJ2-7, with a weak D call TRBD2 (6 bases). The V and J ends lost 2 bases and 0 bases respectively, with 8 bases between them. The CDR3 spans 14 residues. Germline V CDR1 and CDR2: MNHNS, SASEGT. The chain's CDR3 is CASSEKEGSYEQYF. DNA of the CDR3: TGTGCCAGCAGTGAAAAGGAGGGCTCCTACGAGCAGTACTTC.

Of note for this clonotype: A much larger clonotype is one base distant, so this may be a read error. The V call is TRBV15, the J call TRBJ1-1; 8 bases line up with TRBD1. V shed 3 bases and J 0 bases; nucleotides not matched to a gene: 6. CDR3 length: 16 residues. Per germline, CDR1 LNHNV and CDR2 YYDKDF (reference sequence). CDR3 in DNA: TGTGCCACCAGCAGTAGACAGGGGCTCCTGAACACTGAAGCTTTCTTT. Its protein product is CATSSRQGLLNTEAFF.

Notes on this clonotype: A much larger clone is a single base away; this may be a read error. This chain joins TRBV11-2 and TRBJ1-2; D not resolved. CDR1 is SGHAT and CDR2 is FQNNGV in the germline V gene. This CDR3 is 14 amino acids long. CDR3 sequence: CASGLAGGRGGYTF. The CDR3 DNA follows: TGTGCCAGCGGCTTAGCGGGAGGGCGAGGTGGCTACACCTTC.

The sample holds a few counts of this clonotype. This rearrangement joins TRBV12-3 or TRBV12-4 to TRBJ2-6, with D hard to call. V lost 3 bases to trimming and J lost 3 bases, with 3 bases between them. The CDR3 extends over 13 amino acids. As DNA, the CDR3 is TGTGCCAGCAGTTTTCATGGGGCCAACGTCCTGACTTTC. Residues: CASSFHGANVLTF.

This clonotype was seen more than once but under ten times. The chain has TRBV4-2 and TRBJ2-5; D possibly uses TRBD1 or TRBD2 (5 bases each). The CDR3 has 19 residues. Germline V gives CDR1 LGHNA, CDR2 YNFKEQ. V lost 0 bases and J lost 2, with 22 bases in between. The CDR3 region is CASSQERGRDVRLQETQYF. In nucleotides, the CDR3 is TGTGCCAGCAGCCAAGAGAGAGGCCGGGACGTCCGTTTACAAGAGACCCAGTACTTC.

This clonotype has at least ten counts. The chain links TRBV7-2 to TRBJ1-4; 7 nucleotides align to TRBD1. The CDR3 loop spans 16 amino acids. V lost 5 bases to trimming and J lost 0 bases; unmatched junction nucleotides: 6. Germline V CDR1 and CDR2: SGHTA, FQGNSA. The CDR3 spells CASSPQGGATNEKLFF. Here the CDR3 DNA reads TGTGCCAGCAGCCCCCAGGGGGGCGCAACTAATGAAAAACTGTTTTTT. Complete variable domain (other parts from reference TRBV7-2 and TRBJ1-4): GAGVSQSPSNKVTEKGKDVELRCDPISGHTALYWYRQSLGQGLEFLIYFQGNSAPDKSGLPSDRFSAERTGGSVSTLTIQRTQQEDSAVYLCASSPQGGATNEKLFFGSGTQLSVL.

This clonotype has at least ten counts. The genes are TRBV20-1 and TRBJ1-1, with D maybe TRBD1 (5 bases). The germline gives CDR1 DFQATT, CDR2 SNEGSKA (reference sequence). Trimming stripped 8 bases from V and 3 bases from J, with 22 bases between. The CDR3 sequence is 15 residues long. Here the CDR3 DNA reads TGCAGTCCAGTCATGGCGCAGGGCGAGGACACTGAAGCTTTCTTT. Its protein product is CSPVMAQGEDTEAFF.

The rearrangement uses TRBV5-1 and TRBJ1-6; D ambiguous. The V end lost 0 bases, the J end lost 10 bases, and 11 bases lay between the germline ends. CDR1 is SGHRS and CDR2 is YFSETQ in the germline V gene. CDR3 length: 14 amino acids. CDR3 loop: CASSLAGQDSPLHF. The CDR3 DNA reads TGCGCCAGCAGCTTGGCCGGGCAGGACTCACCCCTCCACTTT.

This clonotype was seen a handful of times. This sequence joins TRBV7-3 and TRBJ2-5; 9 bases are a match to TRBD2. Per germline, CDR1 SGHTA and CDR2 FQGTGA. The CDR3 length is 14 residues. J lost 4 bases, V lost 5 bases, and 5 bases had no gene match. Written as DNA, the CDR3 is TGTGCCAGCAGCCAATCTAGCGGGGTAGAGACCCAGTACTTC. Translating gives CASSQSSGVETQYF.

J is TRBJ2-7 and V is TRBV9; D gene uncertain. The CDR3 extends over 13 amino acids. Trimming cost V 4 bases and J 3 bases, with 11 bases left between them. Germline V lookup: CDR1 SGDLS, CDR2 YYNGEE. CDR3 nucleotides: TGTGCCAGCAGCCCCCCTACGGGCTACGAGCAGTACTTC. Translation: CASSPPTGYEQYF.

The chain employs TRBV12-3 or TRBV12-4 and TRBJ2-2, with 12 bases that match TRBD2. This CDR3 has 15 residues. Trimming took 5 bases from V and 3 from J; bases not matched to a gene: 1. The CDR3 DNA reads TGTGCCAGCAGTCGGACTAGCGGGGACACCGGGGAGCTGTTTTTT. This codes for CASSRTSGDTGELFF.

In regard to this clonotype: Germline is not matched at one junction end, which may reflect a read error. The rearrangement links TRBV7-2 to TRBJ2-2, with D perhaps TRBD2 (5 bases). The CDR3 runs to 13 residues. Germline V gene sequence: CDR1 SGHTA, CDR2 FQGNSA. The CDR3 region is CASSLGLTGEPFF. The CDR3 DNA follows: TGTGCCAGCAGCCTGGGCCTGACCGGGGAGCCGTTTTTT.

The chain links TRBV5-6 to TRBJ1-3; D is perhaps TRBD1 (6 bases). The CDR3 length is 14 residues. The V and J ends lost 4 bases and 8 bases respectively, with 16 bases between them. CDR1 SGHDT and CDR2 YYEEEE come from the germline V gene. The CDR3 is CASSPGGGGHTIYF. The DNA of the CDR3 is TGTGCCAGCAGCCCGGGAGGTGGGGGCCACACCATATATTTT. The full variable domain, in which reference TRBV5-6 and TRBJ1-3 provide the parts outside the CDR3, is DAGVTQSPTHLIKTRGQQVTLRCSPKSGHDTVSWYQQALGQGPQFIFQYYEEEERQRGNFPDRFSGHQFPNYSSELNVNALLLGDSALYLCASSPGGGGHTIYFGEGSWLTVV.

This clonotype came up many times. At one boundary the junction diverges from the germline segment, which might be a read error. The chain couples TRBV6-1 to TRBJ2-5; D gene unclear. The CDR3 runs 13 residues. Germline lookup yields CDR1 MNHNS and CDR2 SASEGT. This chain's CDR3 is CASKVWANAMANF. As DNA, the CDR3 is TGTGCCAGCAAGGTGTGGGCTAACGCGATGGCGAACTTC.

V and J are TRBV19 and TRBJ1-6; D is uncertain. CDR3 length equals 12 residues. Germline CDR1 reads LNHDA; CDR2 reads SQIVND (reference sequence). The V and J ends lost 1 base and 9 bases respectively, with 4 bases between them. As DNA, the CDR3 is TGTGCCAGTAGTATAGCGGGTTCACCCCTCCACTTT. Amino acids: CASSIAGSPLHF.

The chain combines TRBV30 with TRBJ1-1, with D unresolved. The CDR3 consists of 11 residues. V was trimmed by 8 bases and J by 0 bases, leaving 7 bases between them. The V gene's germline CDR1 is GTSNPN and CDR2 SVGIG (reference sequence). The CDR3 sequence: CAGSMNTEAFF. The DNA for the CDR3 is TGTGCCGGTTCAATGAACACTGAAGCTTTCTTT. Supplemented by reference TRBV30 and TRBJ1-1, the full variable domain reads SQTIHQWPATLVQPVGSPLSLECTVEGTSNPNLYWYRQAAGRGLQLLFYSVGIGQISSEVPQNLSASRPQDRQFILSSKKLLLSDSGFYLCAGSMNTEAFFGQGTRLTVV.

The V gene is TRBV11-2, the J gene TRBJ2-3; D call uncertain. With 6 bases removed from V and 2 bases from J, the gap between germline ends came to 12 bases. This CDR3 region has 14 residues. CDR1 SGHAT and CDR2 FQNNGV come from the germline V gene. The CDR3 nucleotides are TGTGCCAGCAGAGGTGACTCAAACACAGATACGCAGTATTTT. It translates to CASRGDSNTDTQYF.

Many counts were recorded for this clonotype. CDR3 in amino acids: CASSEAETQYF. The CDR3, as DNA: TGTGCCAGCAGTGAAGCGGAGACCCAGTACTTC. The chain combines TRBV2 with TRBJ2-5; D unclear. Trimming stripped 0 bases from V and 5 bases from J, with 1 base between. The length of the CDR3 is 11 residues. The germline CDR1 and CDR2 sequences are SNHLY and FYNNEI.

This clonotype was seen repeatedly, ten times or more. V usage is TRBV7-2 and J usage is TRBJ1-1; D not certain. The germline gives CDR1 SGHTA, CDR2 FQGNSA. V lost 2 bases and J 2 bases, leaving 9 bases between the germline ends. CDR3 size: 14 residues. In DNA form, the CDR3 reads TGTGCCAGCAGCTTATTGTACAGTAACACTGAAGCTTTCTTT. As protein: CASSLLYSNTEAFF.